The source of this T cell receptor beta chain is a study of T-cell memory formation after mild COVID-19. TCRdb itself ran the 5' RACE reads through MiXCR, one entry per CDR3 protein. Here the sample spans roughly 370,000 distinct CDR3 sequences, approximately 15% being singletons. The TCR was taken from a young man who had mild COVID-19 (a few samples of this study predate the infection). Cell type and time point are not known. Sequenced material: PBMCs or a T cell subset sorted from them (not recorded which).

The CDR3 protein is CASSYTGPNTGELFF. In nucleotides, the CDR3 is TGTGCCAGCAGTTATACGGGGCCGAACACCGGGGAGCTGTTTTTT. The genes are TRBV6-5 and TRBJ2-2; D could derive from TRBD1 or TRBD2 (5 bases each). V was pared by 3 bases and J by 0 bases, with 8 bases between. Germline values: CDR1 MNHEY, CDR2 SVGAGI. CDR3 size: 15 residues.